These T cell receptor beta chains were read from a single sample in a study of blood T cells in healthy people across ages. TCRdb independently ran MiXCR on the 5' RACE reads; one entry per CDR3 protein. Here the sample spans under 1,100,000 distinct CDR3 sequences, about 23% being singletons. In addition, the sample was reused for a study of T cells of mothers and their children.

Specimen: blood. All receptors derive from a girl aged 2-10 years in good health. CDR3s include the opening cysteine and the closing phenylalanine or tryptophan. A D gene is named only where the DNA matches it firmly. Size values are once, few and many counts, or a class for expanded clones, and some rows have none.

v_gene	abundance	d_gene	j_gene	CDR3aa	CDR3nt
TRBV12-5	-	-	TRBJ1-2	CASGLGDRGTRYGYTF	TGTGCTAGTGGTTTGGGTGACCGCGGGACACGCTATGGCTACACCTTC
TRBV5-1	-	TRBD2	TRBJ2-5	CASSPTGTSGETQYF	TGCGCCAGCAGCCCGACCGGGACTAGCGGGGAGACCCAGTACTTC
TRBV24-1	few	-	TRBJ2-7	CATSDGNWTYEQYF	TGTGCCACCAGTGACGGGAACTGGACCTACGAGCAGTACTTC
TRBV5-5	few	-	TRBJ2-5	CASYREVGVVETQYF	TGTGCCAGTTACAGGGAGGTCGGGGTAGTGGAGACCCAGTACTTC
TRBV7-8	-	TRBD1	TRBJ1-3	CASSPRAGGGLLGNTIYF	TGTGCCAGCAGCCCCAGAGCAGGGGGGGGGCTGCTTGGAAACACCATATATTTT
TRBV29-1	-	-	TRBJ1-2	CSSGGGNYGYTF	TGCAGCTCCGGCGGGGGTAACTATGGCTACACCTTC
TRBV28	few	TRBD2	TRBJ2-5	CASRGLADEETQYF	TGTGCCAGCAGGGGACTAGCGGATGAAGAGACCCAGTACTTC
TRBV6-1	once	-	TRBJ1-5	CASRRTGSNQPQHF	TGTGCCAGCAGACGGACGGGAAGCAATCAGCCCCAGCATTTT
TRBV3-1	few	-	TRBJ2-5	CASSQLGGLGETQYF	TGTGCCAGCAGCCAACTCGGGGGGCTGGGGGAGACCCAGTACTTC
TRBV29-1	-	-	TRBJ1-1	CSVWMKSTEAFF	TGCAGCGTTTGGATGAAGAGCACTGAAGCTTTCTTT
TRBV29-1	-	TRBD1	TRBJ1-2	CSVRTSGGYYGYTF	TGCAGCGTTCGCACCTCAGGGGGATACTATGGCTACACCTTC
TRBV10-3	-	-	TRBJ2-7	CASGLGQPYEQYF	TGTGCCTCCGGACTTGGACAACCCTACGAGCAGTACTTC